One and the same sample provided the 12 T cell receptor beta chains below, sequenced in a study of CD8 T cells in ankylosing spondylitis. Study results and limitations: The study identified a TCR beta motif of under ten highly homologous variants that appeared characteristic of ankylosing spondylitis blood.

These receptors are not linked to any known antigen. TCRdb ran MiXCR on the 5' RACE reads and lists one entry per CDR3 protein. The sample shows 700,000 to 850,000 distinct CDR3 sequences, approximately 10% of them seen only once. The sample consisted of blood, either unsorted or a sorted T cell fraction (not recorded which). The source is a male donor with ankylosing spondylitis.

The CDR3 region is CSARDRRLAGAARTQYF. As DNA, the CDR3 is TGCAGTGCTAGAGATCGCCGTCTAGCGGGGGCCGCACGGACCCAGTACTTC. The chain links TRBV20-1 to TRBJ2-5; TRBD2 matches at 10 bases. With V trimmed by 0 bases and J by 7 bases, 14 bases remained unmatched. The germline gives CDR1 DFQATT, CDR2 SNEGSKA (reference sequence). This CDR3 is built from 17 residues.

The chain joins TRBV20-1 to TRBJ1-1, with TRBD1 as a possible D gene (5 bases). This CDR3 contains 15 residues. Trimming shortened V by 0 bases and J by 8 bases, and 19 bases separated the two germline ends. Looked up from germline, CDR1 is DFQATT and CDR2 is SNEGSKA (reference sequence). The CDR3 loop reads CSARDFFSIGAEAFF. DNA for the CDR3: TGCAGTGCTAGAGATTTTTTTTCTATCGGGGCCGAAGCTTTCTTT.

The gene calls are TRBV5-1 and TRBJ2-2, with TRBD2 as a possible D gene (6 bases). The germline V gene encodes CDR1 SGHRS and CDR2 YFSETQ. Trimming left V 2 bases short and J 2 bases short, with 13 bases between. The CDR3 covers 16 residues. The DNA of the CDR3 is TGCGCCAGCAGCTTCGGAGGGCCCCTAAACACCGGGGAGCTGTTTTTT. Encoded protein: CASSFGGPLNTGELFF.

This clonotype has ten or more counts. The genes are TRBV29-1 and TRBJ1-4, with D possibly TRBD1 on 6 matching bases. The CDR3 is made up of 13 amino acids. Trimming removed 7 bases from V and 3 bases from J, with 12 bases in between. Germline V gene data show CDR1 as SQVTM and CDR2 as ANQGSEA. CDR3 bases: TGCAGCGCCTCGGGACACGCTAATGAAAAACTGTTTTTT. Its translation: CSASGHANEKLFF.

This chain links TRBV20-1 with TRBJ2-7, with D hard to call. Germline V CDR1 and CDR2: DFQATT, SNEGSKA (reference sequence). Trimming pared 0 bases from V and 5 bases from J, leaving 14 bases between. CDR3 length: 14 amino acids. The DNA for the CDR3 is TGCAGTGCTAGAGATCCGGGTAGATGGGACGAGCAGTACTTC. Residues: CSARDPGRWDEQYF.

This clonotype was seen a few times. The chain combines TRBV9 with TRBJ2-5; 11 nucleotides line up with TRBD1. The CDR3 length is 15 residues. Germline CDR1 and CDR2: SGDLS and YYNGEE. V shed 4 bases and J 7 bases; nucleotides not matched to a gene: 9. CDR3 protein: CASSPRTGGAGTQYF. The CDR3 region has the DNA TGTGCCAGCAGCCCGCGGACAGGGGGCGCGGGGACCCAGTACTTC.

This chain links TRBV5-1 with TRBJ2-2; a possible D gene is TRBD2 (5 bases). CDR3 length equals 15 residues. CDR1 is SGHRS and CDR2 is YFSETQ in the germline V gene. V gave up 7 bases and J gave up 11 bases, with 24 bases separating them. The CDR3 protein is CASGRPEASPGELFF. CDR3 bases: TGCGCCAGCGGTCGTCCGGAGGCTTCACCGGGAGAGCTGTTTTTT. The variable domain in full, completed from reference TRBV5-1 and TRBJ2-2, reads KAGVTQTPRYLIKTRGQQVTLSCSPISGHRSVSWYQQTPGQGLQFLFEYFSETQRNKGNFPGRFSGRQFSNSRSEMNVSTLELGDSALYLCASGRPEASPGELFFGEGSRLTVL.

The CDR3, as DNA: TGCGCCAGCAGCCAAGATCAAATGGTTCGGGACAGGGGAAGGAGGACTGAAGCTTTCTTT. This encodes CASSQDQMVRDRGRRTEAFF. The chain uses TRBV4-3 and TRBJ1-1; 10 nucleotides match TRBD1. Germline CDR1 is LGHNA and CDR2 is YSLEER. V was pared by 0 bases and J by 5 bases, with 18 bases of the junction left unmatched. The CDR3 runs 20 residues.

This chain uses TRBV4-2 with TRBJ2-7; 9 bases are a match to TRBD1. The CDR3 covers 14 residues. Losses at the gene ends were 3 bases for V and 3 bases for J; bases not matched to a gene: 3. From germline, CDR1 is LGHNA and CDR2 YNFKEQ. Here the CDR3 DNA reads TGTGCCAGCAGCCAGACAGGGGGGGGCTACGAGCAGTACTTC. Amino acid sequence: CASSQTGGGYEQYF.

This clonotype has a count of ten or more. The J gene is TRBJ2-1, the V gene TRBV20-1; 8 positions agree with TRBD2. The J segment lost 9 bases and the V segment lost 3 bases, leaving 4 bases of the junction unmatched. The CDR3 has 12 amino acids. Germline CDR1 reads DFQATT; CDR2 reads SNEGSKA (reference sequence). The CDR3 loop reads CSASGSGTEQFF. The CDR3 DNA sequence: TGCAGTGCTAGTGGTAGCGGGACTGAGCAGTTCTTC.

The chain recombines TRBV20-1 with TRBJ1-1; D unresolved. The germline gives CDR1 DFQATT, CDR2 SNEGSKA (reference sequence). This CDR3 has 13 residues. V was shortened by 0 bases and J by 3 bases, with 8 bases between the two germline ends. The CDR3 region is CSARDEQYTEAFF. CDR3 nucleotide sequence: TGCAGTGCTAGAGACGAACAGTACACTGAAGCTTTCTTT.

This sequence joins TRBV7-2 and TRBJ2-3, with D perhaps matching TRBD2 (6 bases). Germline CDR1 reads SGHTA; CDR2 reads FQGNSA. The CDR3 sequence is 16 residues long. V gave up 1 base and J gave up 4 bases, with 15 bases separating them. The CDR3 DNA reads TGTGCCAGCAGCTTAGTCGGGGGAGTGGGGGCAGATACGCAGTATTTT. This encodes CASSLVGGVGADTQYF.